This T cell receptor beta chain is drawn from a study of blood T cell repertoires in COVID-19. Overall study: Samples came from the United States, Italy and Spain, spanning acute and convalescent COVID-19.

The data were produced by immunoSEQ multiplex PCR, yet TCRdb's version contains in-frame clones alone and is incomplete. This sample has around 130,000 clones, with around four fifths found just once. This clone has only one observation. Cohort assignment relied on participant-reported clinical history. CDR1 SGHRS and CDR2 YFSETQ come from the germline V gene. Trimming took 4 bases from V and 5 from J; bases not matched to a gene: 8. The CDR3 has 14 residues. Source material: PBMCs or T cells enriched from blood (not recorded which). J is TRBJ2-5 and V is TRBV5-1; TRBD1 matches at 7 bases. This clonotype was obtained from a man aged 40-49 years with acute COVID-19. In nucleotides, the CDR3 is TGCGCCAGCAGCCCTGGGACAGCCGGGGAGACCCAGTACTTC. Its translation is CASSPGTAGETQYF.